The sequence of this T cell receptor (beta chain) was determined in a study of T cell responses to AZD1222 COVID-19 vaccine. Study-wide findings and caveats: Two AZD1222 administrations were followed by greater Spike-specific TCR breadth and depth. Repertoires were obtained only post-peak T cell response. The study identified only a handful of AZD1222 recipients as seropositive at baseline.

CDR3 length: 17 residues. Losses at the gene ends were 2 bases for V and 6 bases for J; bases not matched to a gene: 8. CDR1 is KGHDR and CDR2 is SFDVKD in the germline V gene. As to this clone: As yet, its antigen is unknown.

Generated by immunoSEQ multiplex PCR, the TCRdb table keeps only in-frame clones and is missing some. The repertoire holds 95,000 to 150,000 clones, with 80% to 95% as singletons. This sequence was found in an adult who received the AZD1222 COVID-19 vaccine. The rearrangement joins TRBV24-1 to TRBJ2-1; TRBD2 agrees at 11 bases. This material consisted of peripheral blood, taken 28 days after the second AZD1222 dose. DNA for the CDR3: TGTGCCACCAGTGATTCAGGACTAGCGGGTGCACGCAATGAGCAGTTCTTC. The encoded protein is CATSDSGLAGARNEQFF.